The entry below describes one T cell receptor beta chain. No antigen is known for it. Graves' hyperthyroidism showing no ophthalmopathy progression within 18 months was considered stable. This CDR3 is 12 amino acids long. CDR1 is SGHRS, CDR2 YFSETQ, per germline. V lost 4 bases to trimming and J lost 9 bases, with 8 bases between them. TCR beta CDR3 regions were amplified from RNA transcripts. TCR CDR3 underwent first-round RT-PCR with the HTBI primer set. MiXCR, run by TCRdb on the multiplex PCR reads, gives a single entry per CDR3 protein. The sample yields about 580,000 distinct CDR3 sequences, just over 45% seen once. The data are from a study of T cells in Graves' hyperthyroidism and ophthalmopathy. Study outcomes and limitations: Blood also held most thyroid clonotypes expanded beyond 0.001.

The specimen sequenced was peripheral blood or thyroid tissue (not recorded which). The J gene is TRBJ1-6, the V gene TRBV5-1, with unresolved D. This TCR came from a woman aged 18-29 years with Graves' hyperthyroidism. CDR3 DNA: TGCGCCAGCAGCCCTCAGACTTCACCCCTCCACTTT. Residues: CASSPQTSPLHF. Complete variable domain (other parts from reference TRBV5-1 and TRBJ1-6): KAGVTQTPRYLIKTRGQQVTLSCSPISGHRSVSWYQQTPGQGLQFLFEYFSETQRNKGNFPGRFSGRQFSNSRSEMNVSTLELGDSALYLCASSPQTSPLHFGNGTRLTVT.